These T cell receptor beta chains were read from a single sample in a study of human T cells and chemical hapten exposure. TCRdb independently ran MiXCR on the reads; one entry per CDR3 protein. The data contain about 120,000 distinct CDR3 sequences, over 6.5% of them singletons. Sequenced sample: whole blood. These receptor sequences come from a human donor in good health. Some clones in this sample may be carry-over from other donors' samples. Both conserved end residues are part of each CDR3. The D gene is left open where the match is weak. The size entry is marked missing in some rows and otherwise reads once, few, many or a size class.

d_gene,abundance,j_gene,v_gene,CDR3aa,CDR3nt
.,few,TRBJ2-7,TRBV7-2,CASSSAGFSYEQYF,TGTGCCAGCAGCTCTGCGGGGTTCTCCTACGAGCAGTACTTC
.,many,TRBJ2-7,TRBV9,CASSEGGRGDEQYF,TGTGCCAGCAGCGAGGGGGGCAGGGGAGACGAGCAGTACTTC
.,many,TRBJ1-6,TRBV25-1,CASSATGSYNSPLHF,TGTGCCAGCAGTGCAACAGGGTCCTATAATTCACCCCTCCACTTT
TRBD2,many,TRBJ2-1,TRBV30,CAWNQGLADEGEQFF,TGTGCCTGGAACCAGGGACTAGCGGATGAGGGTGAGCAGTTCTTC
.,many,TRBJ1-6,TRBV20-1,CSAAQGPNSPLHF,TGCAGTGCAGCACAGGGACCTAATTCACCCCTCCACTTT
.,few,TRBJ2-3,TRBV11-2,CASSFLSSFTDTQYF,TGTGCCAGCAGCTTCCTTTCTAGTTTCACAGATACGCAGTATTTT
.,few,TRBJ2-2,TRBV5-1,CASSAGTNTGELFF,TGCGCCAGCAGCGCCGGGACAAACACCGGGGAGCTGTTTTTT
.,few,TRBJ2-5,TRBV11-1,CASSLTLTVLQETQYF,TGTGCCAGCAGTTTAACTTTGACAGTGCTCCAAGAGACCCAGTACTTC
.,few,TRBJ2-7,TRBV12-3/TRBV12-4,CASSLAAGTYEQYF,TGTGCCAGCAGTTTAGCGGCAGGGACCTACGAGCAGTACTTC
TRBD2,.,TRBJ2-3,TRBV29-1,CSVVGLADTDTQYF,TGCAGCGTTGTGGGACTAGCGGACACAGATACGCAGTATTTT
.,few,TRBJ1-5,TRBV29-1,CSVPKGESNQPQHF,TGCAGCGTCCCGAAGGGGGAAAGCAATCAGCCCCAGCATTTT
TRBD2,.,TRBJ2-1,TRBV11-2,CASSLIPSGDEQFF,TGTGCCAGCAGCTTAATCCCTAGCGGGGATGAGCAGTTCTTC
.,many,TRBJ1-1,TRBV29-1,CSVLPQGNTEAFF,TGCAGCGTTTTGCCTCAGGGGAACACTGAAGCTTTCTTT
TRBD1,.,TRBJ1-6,TRBV7-2,CASSLARDRGKIPYNSPLHF,TGTGCCAGCAGCTTAGCCCGGGACAGGGGGAAGATCCCCTATAATTCACCCCTCCACTTT
.,few,TRBJ2-6,TRBV7-6,CASSVRESGANVLTF,TGTGCCAGCAGCGTCAGGGAATCTGGGGCCAACGTCCTGACTTTC
.,many,TRBJ1-1,TRBV4-1,CASSPTQGSTEAFF,TGCGCCAGCAGCCCGACACAGGGTTCCACTGAAGCTTTCTTT
.,.,TRBJ1-1,TRBV9,CASSGDTLLNTEAFF,TGTGCCAGCAGCGGGGACACACTCTTGAACACTGAAGCTTTCTTT
TRBD1,few,TRBJ1-2,TRBV19,CASSPGTGTLYGYTF,TGTGCCAGTAGTCCGGGGACAGGGACCCTCTATGGCTACACCTTC
.,many,TRBJ2-1,TRBV20-1,CSATRVIVGISYNEQFF,TGCAGTGCTACGAGGGTGATCGTTGGTATCTCCTACAATGAGCAGTTCTTC
.,many,TRBJ1-4,TRBV2,CASSAQGGKEKLFF,TGTGCCAGCAGTGCACAGGGCGGAAAAGAAAAACTGTTTTTT
.,few,TRBJ1-1,TRBV27,CASSLAMNTEAFF,TGTGCCAGCAGTCTAGCCATGAACACTGAAGCTTTCTTT
TRBD1,many,TRBJ1-6,TRBV28,CASSGTVSPLHF,TGTGCCAGCAGTGGGACAGTTTCACCCCTCCACTTT
TRBD1,many,TRBJ1-2,TRBV6-5,CASSNNGQGRGYGYTF,TGTGCCAGCAGTAACAACGGACAGGGCAGAGGCTATGGCTACACCTTC
TRBD1,.,TRBJ1-1,TRBV5-1,CASSLFQGAPTEAFF,TGCGCCAGCAGCTTGTTCCAGGGGGCTCCCACTGAAGCTTTCTTT
TRBD1,.,TRBJ1-2,TRBV4-3,CASSQGPGRDRGHGYTF,TGCGCCAGCAGCCAAGGACCCGGACGGGACAGGGGGCATGGCTACACCTTC
TRBD2,many,TRBJ2-1,TRBV28,CASSLAGVISNEQFF,TGTGCCAGCAGTCTAGCGGGAGTCATCTCCAATGAGCAGTTCTTC
TRBD2,.,TRBJ2-7,TRBV3-1,CASSHSGTYEQYF,TGTGCCAGCAGTCATAGCGGGACCTACGAGCAGTACTTC
TRBD2,many,TRBJ2-3,TRBV28,CASSTPREGSTDTQYF,TGTGCCAGCAGTACACCCCGGGAGGGAAGCACAGATACGCAGTATTTT
.,many,TRBJ1-5,TRBV20-1,CSALIRRWGDQPQHF,TGCAGCGCCCTAATAAGGCGGTGGGGTGATCAGCCCCAGCATTTT
.,few,TRBJ1-4,TRBV27,CASSLDGDEKLFF,TGTGCCAGCAGTTTAGACGGGGATGAAAAACTGTTTTTT
TRBD1,many,TRBJ1-6,TRBV27,CASSPDRGQTDSPLHF,TGTGCCAGCAGTCCCGACAGGGGACAAACAGATTCACCCCTCCACTTT
.,many,TRBJ2-7,TRBV7-6,CASSLVGTYEQYF,TGTGCCAGCAGCTTAGTCGGCACCTACGAGCAGTACTTC
.,few,TRBJ1-5,TRBV7-2,CASSLFGRENQPQHF,TGTGCCAGCAGCTTATTTGGGCGCGAAAATCAGCCCCAGCATTTT
.,many,TRBJ1-2,TRBV10-2,CASSVTDDYGYTF,TGCGCCAGCAGTGTGACAGACGACTATGGCTACACCTTC
.,many,TRBJ1-1,TRBV29-1,CSVRTEYTEAFF,TGCAGCGTGAGGACGGAGTACACTGAAGCTTTCTTT
TRBD2,few,TRBJ2-1,TRBV6-1,CASSEAGTSGRMGNEQFF,TGTGCCAGCAGTGAAGCGGGGACTAGCGGGAGAATGGGAAATGAGCAGTTCTTC
TRBD1,.,TRBJ2-3,TRBV6-6,CASSYNPDRVTDTQYF,TGTGCCAGCAGTTACAATCCGGACAGGGTCACAGATACGCAGTATTTT
.,.,TRBJ2-3,TRBV29-1,CSAEEGAKDTQYF,TGCAGCGCCGAGGAGGGGGCTAAAGATACGCAGTATTTT
.,many,TRBJ1-2,TRBV21-1,CASSKTGGNYGYTF,TGTGCCAGCAGCAAGACAGGGGGCAACTATGGCTACACCTTC
TRBD1,many,TRBJ2-2,TRBV4-3,CASSQEGQRSGELFF,TGCGCCAGCAGCCAAGAGGGACAGCGGTCCGGGGAGCTGTTTTTT
TRBD1,.,TRBJ2-5,TRBV10-3,CAISERASDRGETQYF,TGTGCCATCAGTGAGAGAGCCTCGGACAGGGGAGAGACCCAGTACTTC
.,few,TRBJ2-7,TRBV28,CASSFGTGRVYEQYF,TGTGCCAGCAGTTTCGGGACCGGGAGAGTCTACGAGCAGTACTTC
TRBD2,many,TRBJ2-2,TRBV6-4,CASSSGRDTGELFF,TGTGCCAGCAGTAGCGGGAGGGACACCGGGGAGCTGTTTTTT
TRBD1,many,TRBJ1-2,TRBV27,CASSGGGGQGGLGYTF,TGTGCCAGCAGTGGGGGGGGAGGACAGGGGGGGCTCGGCTACACCTTC
.,few,TRBJ2-1,TRBV2,CATVSMGLYNEQFF,TGTGCCACCGTCTCGATGGGACTTTACAATGAGCAGTTCTTC
TRBD2,few,TRBJ2-2,TRBV29-1,CSVEVAGGPGGELFF,TGCAGCGTTGAAGTAGCGGGGGGGCCAGGCGGGGAGCTGTTTTTT
.,many,TRBJ1-5,TRBV19,CASSIQGLQPQHF,TGTGCCAGTAGTATACAAGGACTCCAGCCCCAGCATTTT
.,many,TRBJ1-2,TRBV7-8,CASSPLPPGRSYGYTF,TGTGCCAGCAGCCCCCTCCCTCCGGGACGGTCCTATGGCTACACCTTC
.,.,TRBJ2-5,TRBV20-1,CSAPPRRGQETQYF,TGCAGTGCACCTCCTAGGCGGGGCCAGGAGACCCAGTACTTC
.,many,TRBJ2-2,TRBV4-3,CASRGIGRGTASDGELFF,TGCGCCAGCAGGGGTATTGGCAGGGGAACGGCTTCGGACGGGGAGCTGTTTTTT
.,few,TRBJ2-7,TRBV27,CASSPAAGSEQYF,TGTGCCAGCAGTCCCGCGGCAGGGAGCGAGCAGTACTTC
TRBD1,.,TRBJ1-5,TRBV5-1,CASRTGSDQPQHF,TGCGCCAGCAGGACAGGGTCGGATCAGCCCCAGCATTTT
.,many,TRBJ1-6,TRBV27,CASSLRSSYNSPLHF,TGTGCCAGCAGTTTACGGAGCTCCTATAATTCACCCCTCCACTTT
TRBD2,few,TRBJ2-1,TRBV19,CASSISESLKGLADEQFF,TGTGCCAGTAGTATATCGGAAAGCCTAAAGGGACTAGCGGATGAGCAGTTCTTC
.,.,TRBJ1-3,TRBV7-9,CASSLAGDPSGNTIYF,TGTGCCAGCAGCTTAGCAGGGGACCCCTCTGGAAACACCATATATTTT